This TCR beta chain came from a study of blood T cell repertoires in COVID-19. V gave up 2 bases and J gave up 0 bases, with 11 bases separating them. This CDR3 is 15 amino acids long. The V gene's germline CDR1 is SGHNT and CDR2 YENEEA. The method was immunoSEQ multiplex PCR; TCRdb's version includes in-frame clones alone and lacks a portion of them. The table has a few hundred thousand clones, roughly 85% seen once. Participant-given clinical history determined each cohort assignment. The chain links TRBV11-3 to TRBJ2-7, with D maybe TRBD2 (6 bases). This TCR was sampled from a woman aged 40 to 50 with acute COVID-19. The material sequenced was PBMCs or T cells enriched from blood (not recorded which). The CDR3, as DNA: TGTGCCAGCAGCTTATACCGGGGGAGCTCCTACGAGCAGTACTTC. Translating it yields CASSLYRGSSYEQYF.